The 2 T cell receptor beta chains given below trace back to one sample, sequenced in a study of Graves' ophthalmopathy and Graves' hyperthyroidism (dated by TCRdb to 2017 to 2018). Sequencing used an Illumina HiSeq 2000. TCR beta CDR3 regions were amplified from RNA transcripts for repertoire sequencing. HTBI primers and the Qiagen OneStep RT-PCR kit were used in a first-round RT-PCR, which was followed by a second-round multiplex PCR, size selection and purification. TCRdb reprocessing: public reads trimmed at Q25 with fastp, clones called with MiXCR, in-frame beta chains kept. Merged by CDR3 protein, the rows form single entries marked with the most common genes and DNA. The sample yields over a million distinct CDR3 sequences; around a third were counted once. Clones ranked in the top ten supply approximately 10% of the sample. The sample consisted of peripheral blood or thyroid tissue (not recorded which). The receptors were gathered from an adult man with Graves' hyperthyroidism.

Many counts were recorded for this clonotype. The chain recombines TRBV3-1 with TRBJ1-1; D perhaps matches TRBD1 (6 bases). This CDR3 comprises 13 residues. CDR1 is LGHDT, CDR2 YNNKEL, per germline (reference sequence). V was trimmed by 4 bases and J by 4 bases, leaving 10 bases between them. The CDR3 sequence is CASSRTRGTEAFF. Written as DNA, the CDR3 is TGTGCCAGCAGCCGAACCAGGGGCACTGAAGCTTTCTTT.

V gene TRBV10-3 combines with J gene TRBJ2-3; D remains unclear. CDR1 and CDR2 from the germline V gene are ENHRY and SYGVKD. This CDR3 contains 12 residues. V was clipped by 2 bases and J by 4 bases, with 4 bases between them. The CDR3 coding sequence is TGTGCCATCAGTGAGGGGTCAGATACGCAGTATTTT. It specifies CAISEGSDTQYF.